This TCR beta chain was captured in a study of blood T cell repertoires in COVID-19. Study-level information: The United States, Italy and Spain supplied acute and convalescent COVID-19 samples.

Measured with immunoSEQ multiplex PCR; TCRdb has only the in-frame clones, and not every one. The sample carries roughly 33,000 clones, around 84% recorded once. This clone was recorded a few times. The CDR3 loop spans 12 amino acids. Between the trimmed V and J ends, which lost 10 bases and 1 base, there was a span of 10 bases. Germline CDR1 ENHRY, CDR2 SYGVKD. The sequenced material came from peripheral blood. The V gene is TRBV10-3, the J gene TRBJ1-1; D gene unclear. This TCR was sampled from a human donor with acute or convalescent COVID-19. The donor label of this sample is uncertain. In DNA, the CDR3 is TGTGCCACCTGCCCAGGGAACACTGAAGCTTTCTTT. Translated: CATCPGNTEAFF.